These 2 T cell receptor beta chains share one sample of origin, sequenced in a study of cytomegalovirus exposure and HLA in healthy donors. The PCR employed 60 Vbeta primers together with 13 Jbeta primers. Data came from immunoSEQ multiplex PCR; TCRdb stores just in-frame clones and leaves some out. The sample has 200,000 or so clones; roughly 76% are singletons. Sequencing used PBMCs. The receptors here all came from a woman younger than 45 in good health and CMV-seropositive.

V and J are TRBV15 and TRBJ1-4, with unresolved D. Per the germline V gene, CDR1 is LNHNV and CDR2 is YYDKDF (reference sequence). Trimming took off 1 base at V and 4 bases at J, with 7 bases between the two ends. The CDR3 contains 14 residues. CDR3 in DNA: TGTGCCACCAGCAGAGCCCCCATTAATGAAAAACTGTTTTTT. It is translated as CATSRAPINEKLFF.

The table lists this clone with a few counts. The chain is built from TRBV11-1 and TRBJ2-3; 9 bases fit TRBD2. This CDR3 contains 16 residues. Germline CDR1 is SGHAT and CDR2 is FQDESV (reference sequence). V shed 5 bases, J shed 0 bases, and the junction held 6 bases outside the gene matches. The chain's CDR3 is CASSGPTSGSTDTQYF. The CDR3 DNA reads TGTGCCAGCAGCGGCCCCACTAGCGGGAGCACAGATACGCAGTATTTT. Together with reference TRBV11-1 and TRBJ2-3, the CDR3 gives the full variable domain: EAEVAQSPRYKITEKSQAVAFWCDPISGHATLYWYRQILGQGPELLVQFQDESVVDDSQLPKDRFSAERLKGVDSTLKIQPAELGDSAMYLCASSGPTSGSTDTQYFGPGTRLTVL.